This TCR beta chain was sequenced for a study of cytomegalovirus exposure and HLA in healthy donors. General study points: The availability of immune exposure information extended only to CMV serostatus. As was reported, the classifier diagnosed cytomegalovirus status with high specificity and sensitivity. Some V segments, including TRBV6-2 and TRBV6-3, were excluded as indistinguishable.

PCR employed 60 Vbeta and 13 Jbeta primers. The repertoire was sequenced with immunoSEQ multiplex PCR; TCRdb's copy has only in-frame clones and lacks some. The table records about 140,000 clones, more than 75% of them present only once. A word on this clone: Its antigen is still unknown.

This CDR3 is built from 13 residues. The germline V and J ends were trimmed by 0 bases and 6 bases, with 9 bases remaining between them. Germline CDR1 is GTSNPN and CDR2 is SVGIG (reference sequence). The clonotype originates from a woman between 18 and 30 years old in good health and CMV-seropositive. Sequenced input: PBMCs. The rearrangement joins TRBV30 to TRBJ1-5, with a weak D call TRBD1 (6 bases). CDR3 sequence (DNA): TGTGCCTGGAGTGTAGCAGGGGTTCAGCCCCAGCATTTT. Encoded protein: CAWSVAGVQPQHF.